A selection of T cell receptor beta chains follows, all from one sample in a study of control samples from healthy donors and cancer patients. Clones were read by immunoSEQ multiplex PCR, and TCRdb kept only the in-frame ones, dropping some. The sample lists about 58,000 clones, around 87% occurring once. Sequenced sample: PBMCs. The receptors shown here come from a woman aged 55-70 years with lung cancer. Both conserved end residues are part of each CDR3. The D gene is left open where the match is weak. Size tells how often a clone was seen (once, few, many) or the class of an expanded clone, and some rows leave it out.

len: 14; abundance: .; d_gene: .; j_gene: TRBJ1-3; v_gene: TRBV19; CDR3nt: TGTGCCAGTAGCTCCTCGGTCTCTGGAAACACCATATATTTT; CDR3aa: CASSSSVSGNTIYF
len: 15; abundance: .; d_gene: .; j_gene: TRBJ1-5; v_gene: TRBV20-1; CDR3nt: TGCAGTGCTAGTAACCCTCCGAACCCAAATCAGCCCCAGCATTTT; CDR3aa: CSASNPPNPNQPQHF
len: 16; abundance: .; d_gene: .; j_gene: TRBJ1-3; v_gene: TRBV28; CDR3nt: TGTGCCAGCAGTTCCACCCAGGTCTACTCTGGAAACACCATATATTTT; CDR3aa: CASSSTQVYSGNTIYF
len: 13; abundance: .; d_gene: .; j_gene: TRBJ2-1; v_gene: TRBV9; CDR3nt: TGTGCCAGCAGCTCCAGACGAGACCATGAGCAGTTCTTC; CDR3aa: CASSSRRDHEQFF
len: 14; abundance: once; d_gene: .; j_gene: TRBJ1-5; v_gene: TRBV11-2; CDR3nt: TGTGCCAGCAGCCGGGACGGATTTAATCAGCCCCAGCATTTT; CDR3aa: CASSRDGFNQPQHF
len: 15; abundance: once; d_gene: .; j_gene: TRBJ1-2; v_gene: TRBV5-1; CDR3nt: TGCGCCAGCAGCGGATCGTCTCAGGCTCGTGATGGCTACACCTTC; CDR3aa: CASSGSSQARDGYTF
len: 14; abundance: .; d_gene: .; j_gene: TRBJ1-3; v_gene: TRBV7-2; CDR3nt: TGTGCCAGCAGCTTATCCCCTACTGGAAACACCATATATTTT; CDR3aa: CASSLSPTGNTIYF
len: 15; abundance: .; d_gene: .; j_gene: TRBJ1-1; v_gene: TRBV7-6; CDR3nt: TGTGCCAGCAGCTTAGAATCTAGGGGGAACACTGAAGCTTTCTTT; CDR3aa: CASSLESRGNTEAFF
len: 15; abundance: .; d_gene: .; j_gene: TRBJ2-2; v_gene: TRBV2; CDR3nt: TGTGCCAGCAGTGAATCGACAGTAGGAACCGGGGAGCTGTTTTTT; CDR3aa: CASSESTVGTGELFF
len: 13; abundance: .; d_gene: .; j_gene: TRBJ1-2; v_gene: TRBV5-1; CDR3nt: TGCGCCAGCAGCTTGACTATGGGCGCTGGCTACACCTTC; CDR3aa: CASSLTMGAGYTF
len: 15; abundance: .; d_gene: .; j_gene: TRBJ2-3; v_gene: TRBV24-1; CDR3nt: TGTGCCACCAGTGCCTCACACCGGGAGTCAGATACGCAGTATTTT; CDR3aa: CATSASHRESDTQYF
len: 15; abundance: .; d_gene: .; j_gene: TRBJ1-4; v_gene: TRBV2; CDR3nt: TGTGCCAGCAGTGAATTAGGACAGAGTTATGAAAAACTGTTTTTT; CDR3aa: CASSELGQSYEKLFF
len: 15; abundance: .; d_gene: TRBD2; j_gene: TRBJ2-1; v_gene: TRBV5-1; CDR3nt: TGCGCCAGCAGCGCCGGGGCGGGAGGGACTTTGTGGCAGTTCTTC; CDR3aa: CASSAGAGGTLWQFF
len: 14; abundance: .; d_gene: .; j_gene: TRBJ1-3; v_gene: TRBV19; CDR3nt: TGTGCCAGTAGAACCGGGACAATCGGAAACACCATATATTTT; CDR3aa: CASRTGTIGNTIYF
len: 15; abundance: .; d_gene: .; j_gene: TRBJ2-3; v_gene: TRBV5-4; CDR3nt: TGTGCCAGCAGCGGGTCGGGGGTCGGCACAGATACGCAGTATTTT; CDR3aa: CASSGSGVGTDTQYF
len: 13; abundance: .; d_gene: .; j_gene: TRBJ1-3; v_gene: TRBV14; CDR3nt: TGTGCCAGCAAACCGGCTCCCGGAAACACCATATATTTT; CDR3aa: CASKPAPGNTIYF
len: 18; abundance: .; d_gene: TRBD1; j_gene: TRBJ2-3; v_gene: TRBV27; CDR3nt: TGTGCCAGCAGGCCGGGACAGGAGATCCCTTCCTACACAGATACGCAGTATTTT; CDR3aa: CASRPGQEIPSYTDTQYF
len: 15; abundance: .; d_gene: .; j_gene: TRBJ2-7; v_gene: TRBV15; CDR3nt: TGTGCCACCAGCAGAGAACGGGGCCTCTCGGGGGAGCAGTACTTC; CDR3aa: CATSRERGLSGEQYF
len: 19; abundance: once; d_gene: TRBD1; j_gene: TRBJ1-2; v_gene: TRBV19; CDR3nt: TGTGCCAGTAATGCCCTTCCAGGGACAGGGGCCTCCGAGAACTATGGCTACACCTTC; CDR3aa: CASNALPGTGASENYGYTF
len: 13; abundance: .; d_gene: .; j_gene: TRBJ1-6; v_gene: TRBV6-5; CDR3nt: TGTGCCAGCTGCGCAGGGAAAAATTCACCCCTCCACTTT; CDR3aa: CASCAGKNSPLHF
len: 12; abundance: .; d_gene: TRBD1; j_gene: TRBJ1-1; v_gene: TRBV10-3; CDR3nt: TGTGCCACGCGACAGGGGAACACTGAAGCTTTCTTT; CDR3aa: CATRQGNTEAFF
len: 15; abundance: .; d_gene: .; j_gene: TRBJ2-1; v_gene: TRBV7-2; CDR3nt: TGTGCCAGCAGCTCTGACCGGGGGCCTTACAATGAGCAGTTCTTC; CDR3aa: CASSSDRGPYNEQFF
len: 16; abundance: once; d_gene: .; j_gene: TRBJ1-4; v_gene: TRBV5-5; CDR3nt: TGTGCCAGCAGCTTGGCCGTCAGGGCGCGGAATGAAAAACTGTTTTTT; CDR3aa: CASSLAVRARNEKLFF
len: 15; abundance: .; d_gene: .; j_gene: TRBJ1-6; v_gene: TRBV5-1; CDR3nt: TGCGCCAGCAGCTTTACGTCTGGCGATAATTCACCCCTCCACTTT; CDR3aa: CASSFTSGDNSPLHF
len: 13; abundance: .; d_gene: .; j_gene: TRBJ2-7; v_gene: TRBV19; CDR3nt: TGTGCCAGTAGCCCGATAGGAGTCTCCGGCATACGCTTC; CDR3aa: CASSPIGVSGIRF
len: 15; abundance: .; d_gene: TRBD1; j_gene: TRBJ1-5; v_gene: TRBV28; CDR3nt: TGTGCCAGCAGTGGGACAGGGACTAGCAATCAGCCCCAGCATTTT; CDR3aa: CASSGTGTSNQPQHF
len: 16; abundance: .; d_gene: TRBD2; j_gene: TRBJ2-1; v_gene: TRBV27; CDR3nt: TGTGCCAGCAGTTTATTACCTAGCGGGACGGGCAATGAGCAGTTCTTC; CDR3aa: CASSLLPSGTGNEQFF
len: 12; abundance: .; d_gene: .; j_gene: TRBJ2-5; v_gene: TRBV5-4; CDR3nt: TGTGCCAGCAGCGAAAGTGTTGAGACCCAGTACTTC; CDR3aa: CASSESVETQYF
len: 14; abundance: .; d_gene: TRBD2; j_gene: TRBJ2-7; v_gene: TRBV5-6; CDR3nt: TGTGCCAGCAGCATGACTAGCGGCTCCTACGAGCAGTACTTC; CDR3aa: CASSMTSGSYEQYF
len: 12; abundance: .; d_gene: .; j_gene: TRBJ1-4; v_gene: TRBV10-2; CDR3nt: TGCGCCAGCGGGTCGTACGGGGAAAAACTGTTTTTT; CDR3aa: CASGSYGEKLFF
len: 14; abundance: few; d_gene: TRBD1; j_gene: TRBJ1-6; v_gene: TRBV3-1/TRBV3-2; CDR3nt: TGTGCCAGCAGCCACGAACAGGGGAATTCACCCCTCCACTTT; CDR3aa: CASSHEQGNSPLHF
len: 16; abundance: .; d_gene: .; j_gene: TRBJ2-7; v_gene: TRBV18; CDR3nt: TGTGCCAGCTCACCTCCAATCACGGGGCTCAAAAGGGAGCAGTACTTC; CDR3aa: CASSPPITGLKREQYF
len: 13; abundance: .; d_gene: .; j_gene: TRBJ1-5; v_gene: TRBV7-2; CDR3nt: TGTGCCAGCAGCCCGGCAACAGGCCAGCCCCAGCATTTT; CDR3aa: CASSPATGQPQHF
len: 16; abundance: once; d_gene: TRBD1; j_gene: TRBJ1-3; v_gene: TRBV3-1/TRBV3-2; CDR3nt: TGTGCCAGCAGCCGGGGGCGGGACAGTGCTGGAAACACCATATATTTT; CDR3aa: CASSRGRDSAGNTIYF
len: 13; abundance: .; d_gene: .; j_gene: TRBJ2-7; v_gene: TRBV7-6; CDR3nt: TGTGCCAGCTCTGGTAGCTGGGGAAACGAGCAGTACTTC; CDR3aa: CASSGSWGNEQYF
len: 15; abundance: .; d_gene: TRBD1; j_gene: TRBJ1-2; v_gene: TRBV2; CDR3nt: TGTGCCAGCAGTGCGAACAGGGGGCTCGGCTATGGCTACACCTTC; CDR3aa: CASSANRGLGYGYTF
len: 14; abundance: .; d_gene: .; j_gene: TRBJ2-7; v_gene: TRBV5-1; CDR3nt: TGCGCCAGCAGCGCCGGAGGGGGGCTCCACGAGCAGTACTTC; CDR3aa: CASSAGGGLHEQYF
len: 16; abundance: few; d_gene: .; j_gene: TRBJ1-3; v_gene: TRBV5-1; CDR3nt: TGCGCCAGCAGCTTGGAGCAGGTCGTCTCTGGAAACACCATATATTTT; CDR3aa: CASSLEQVVSGNTIYF
len: 16; abundance: .; d_gene: .; j_gene: TRBJ2-6; v_gene: TRBV11-2; CDR3nt: TGTGCCAGCAGCTCGCGGACAGTTCTGGGGGCCAACGTCCTGACTTTC; CDR3aa: CASSSRTVLGANVLTF
len: 15; abundance: .; d_gene: TRBD1; j_gene: TRBJ2-1; v_gene: TRBV19; CDR3nt: TGTGCCAGTAGTTTTACAGGGGGCTCCTACAATGAGCAGTTCTTC; CDR3aa: CASSFTGGSYNEQFF
len: 15; abundance: .; d_gene: .; j_gene: TRBJ2-7; v_gene: TRBV6-1; CDR3nt: TGTGCCAGCAGTGAAGGGTGGGTCGACTCCTACGAGCAGTACTTC; CDR3aa: CASSEGWVDSYEQYF
len: 16; abundance: .; d_gene: .; j_gene: TRBJ1-5; v_gene: TRBV29-1; CDR3nt: TGCAGCGGTCGAAGGGCCCAGCCTTATAGCAATCAGCCCCAGCATTTT; CDR3aa: CSGRRAQPYSNQPQHF
len: 15; abundance: .; d_gene: TRBD1; j_gene: TRBJ1-1; v_gene: TRBV9; CDR3nt: TGTGCCAGCAGAAAGTGGACAGGACCGAACACTGAAGCTTTCTTT; CDR3aa: CASRKWTGPNTEAFF